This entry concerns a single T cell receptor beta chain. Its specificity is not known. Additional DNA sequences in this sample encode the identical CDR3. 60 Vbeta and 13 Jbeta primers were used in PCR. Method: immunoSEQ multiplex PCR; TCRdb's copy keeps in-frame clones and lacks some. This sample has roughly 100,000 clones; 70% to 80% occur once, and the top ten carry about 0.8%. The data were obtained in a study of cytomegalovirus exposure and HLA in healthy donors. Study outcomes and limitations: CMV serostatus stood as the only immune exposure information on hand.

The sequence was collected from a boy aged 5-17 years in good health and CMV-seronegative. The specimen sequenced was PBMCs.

In DNA form, the CDR3 reads TGTGCCAGCAGTTATGGGCAAAACACTGAAGCTTTCTTT. It is translated as CASSYGQNTEAFF. The chain is built from TRBV6-5 and TRBJ1-1; D remains ambiguous. CDR1 is MNHEY and CDR2 is SVGAGI in the germline V gene. V was shortened by 3 bases and J by 2 bases, with 7 bases between the two germline ends. CDR3 size: 13 residues.